These 3 T cell receptor beta chains came from one sample sequenced in a study of spatial heterogeneity in lung cancer. Study results and caveats: Intratumoral expanded alpha and beta TCR counts were found to track tumor mutation counts.

No antigen has been assigned to these receptors. Time point in this sample: sample taken at primary tumor resection. TCRdb independently ran MiXCR on the 5' RACE reads; one entry per CDR3 protein. The sample lists 20,000 to 25,000 distinct CDR3 sequences; under 9.5% were seen once. The sample here was lung tumor tissue, taken at surgery. The receptors were sampled from a male donor with early-stage non-small cell lung cancer.

This chain connects TRBV20-1 to TRBJ2-5, with a weak D call TRBD2 (5 bases). The V end was cut by 2 bases, the J end by 4 bases, with 11 bases between. The CDR3 consists of 13 residues. In germline, CDR1 is DFQATT, CDR2 SNEGSKA (reference sequence). As DNA, the CDR3 is TGCAGTGCTAGACCCGGACTCGCAGAGACCCAGTACTTC. Translation: CSARPGLAETQYF.

A few counts support this clonotype. The chain joins TRBV5-1 to TRBJ2-7; possible D gene TRBD2, 5 bases. Looked up from germline, CDR1 is SGHRS and CDR2 is YFSETQ. The CDR3 totals 13 residues. The V gene lost 3 bases and the J gene lost 6 bases, with 13 bases spanning the gap. This CDR3 is CASSSVGVGEQYF. The DNA for the CDR3 is TGCGCCAGCAGCTCGGTCGGGGTCGGCGAGCAGTACTTC.

The chain carries TRBV6-5 and TRBJ1-1; 7 bases match TRBD1. This CDR3 region has 14 residues. Germline V gene data show CDR1 as MNHEY and CDR2 as SVGAGI. V dropped 6 bases and J dropped 6; count of bases not matched to a gene: 10. CDR3 nucleotide sequence: TGTGCCAGCAGCCCCCGAACAGGGGCGCCTGAAGCTTTCTTT. Translating gives CASSPRTGAPEAFF.